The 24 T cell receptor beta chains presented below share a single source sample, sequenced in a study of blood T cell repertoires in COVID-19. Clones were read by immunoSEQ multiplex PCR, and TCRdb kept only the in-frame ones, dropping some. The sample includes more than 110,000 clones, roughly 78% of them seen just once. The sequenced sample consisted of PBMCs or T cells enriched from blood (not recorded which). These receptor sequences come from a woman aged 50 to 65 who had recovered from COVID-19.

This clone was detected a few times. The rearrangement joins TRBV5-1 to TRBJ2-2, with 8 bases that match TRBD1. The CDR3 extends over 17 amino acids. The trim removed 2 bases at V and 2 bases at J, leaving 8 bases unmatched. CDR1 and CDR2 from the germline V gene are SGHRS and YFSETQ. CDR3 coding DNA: TGCGCCAGCAGCTTTGGACAGGGCGGGATAAACACCGGGGAGCTGTTTTTT. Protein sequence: CASSFGQGGINTGELFF.

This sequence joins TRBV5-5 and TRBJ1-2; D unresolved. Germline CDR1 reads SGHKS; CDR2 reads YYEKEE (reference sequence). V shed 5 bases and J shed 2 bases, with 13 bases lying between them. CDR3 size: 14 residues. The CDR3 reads CASSPGGYNYGYTF. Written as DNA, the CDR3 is TGTGCCAGCAGTCCGGGTGGATACAACTATGGCTACACCTTC.

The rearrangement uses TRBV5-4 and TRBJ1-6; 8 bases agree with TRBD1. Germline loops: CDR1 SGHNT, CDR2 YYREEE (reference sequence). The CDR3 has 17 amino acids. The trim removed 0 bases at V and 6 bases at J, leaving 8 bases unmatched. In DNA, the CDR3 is TGTGCCAGCAGCTTGGGTGGGGCAGGGGGCGTTAATTCACCCCTCCACTTT. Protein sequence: CASSLGGAGGVNSPLHF. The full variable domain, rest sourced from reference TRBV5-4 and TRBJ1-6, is ETGVTQSPTHLIKTRGQQVTLRCSSQSGHNTVSWYQQALGQGPQFIFQYYREEENGRGNFPPRFSGLQFPNYSSELNVNALELDDSALYLCASSLGGAGGVNSPLHFGNGTRLTVT.

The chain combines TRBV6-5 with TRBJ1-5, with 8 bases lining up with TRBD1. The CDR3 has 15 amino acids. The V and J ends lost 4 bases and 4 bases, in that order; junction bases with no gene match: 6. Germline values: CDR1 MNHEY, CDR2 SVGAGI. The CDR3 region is CASSLGQGVNQPQHF. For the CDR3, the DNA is TGTGCCAGCAGTTTAGGACAGGGTGTTAATCAGCCCCAGCATTTT.

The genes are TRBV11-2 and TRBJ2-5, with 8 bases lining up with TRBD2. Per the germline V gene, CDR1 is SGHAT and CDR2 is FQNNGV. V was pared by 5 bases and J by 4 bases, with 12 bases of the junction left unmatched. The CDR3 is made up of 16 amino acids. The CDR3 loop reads CASSPRTGGAGETQYF. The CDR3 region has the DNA TGTGCCAGCAGCCCGCGGACCGGGGGGGCCGGAGAGACCCAGTACTTC.

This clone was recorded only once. CDR3 loop: CASNQGQGENPPLHF. CDR3 coding DNA: TGCGCCAGCAATCAAGGGCAGGGTGAAAATCCACCCCTCCACTTT. The chain combines TRBV4-1 with TRBJ1-6; possibly TRBD1 for D (5 bases). CDR3 length equals 15 residues. Trimming took 7 bases from V and 11 from J, leaving 21 bases between them. Germline CDR1 reads MGHRA; CDR2 reads YSYEKL.

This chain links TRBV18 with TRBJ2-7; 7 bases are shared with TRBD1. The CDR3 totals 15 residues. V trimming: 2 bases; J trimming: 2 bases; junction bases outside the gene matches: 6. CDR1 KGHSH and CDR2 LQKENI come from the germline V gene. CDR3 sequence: CASSPGKGGTYEQYV. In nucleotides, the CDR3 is TGTGCCAGCTCACCAGGAAAAGGGGGCACCTACGAGCAGTACGTC.

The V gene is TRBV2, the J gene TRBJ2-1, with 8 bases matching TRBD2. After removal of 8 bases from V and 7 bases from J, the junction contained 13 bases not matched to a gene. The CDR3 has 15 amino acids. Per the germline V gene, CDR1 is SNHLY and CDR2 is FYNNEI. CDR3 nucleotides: TGTGCCAGCGCCCTCCTTCGCGGGGGGCGGAATGAGCAGTTCTTC. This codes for CASALLRGGRNEQFF.

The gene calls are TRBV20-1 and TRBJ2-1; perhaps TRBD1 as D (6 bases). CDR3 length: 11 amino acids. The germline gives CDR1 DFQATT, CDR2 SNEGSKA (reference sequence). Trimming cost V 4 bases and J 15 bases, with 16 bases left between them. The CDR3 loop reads CSAIAQGLGFF. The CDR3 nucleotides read TGCAGTGCTATCGCCCAGGGGTTGGGGTTCTTC.

Written as DNA, the CDR3 is TGTGCCAGCAGCTTAGAAGGGCAGGGAGGCTATGGCTACACCTTC. Translation gives CASSLEGQGGYGYTF. The gene calls are TRBV7-8 and TRBJ1-2, with D tentatively TRBD1 (5 bases). Germline CDR1 reads SGHVS; CDR2 reads FQNEAQ. V was cut by 1 base and J by 4 bases, with 13 bases left in between. CDR3 size: 15 residues.

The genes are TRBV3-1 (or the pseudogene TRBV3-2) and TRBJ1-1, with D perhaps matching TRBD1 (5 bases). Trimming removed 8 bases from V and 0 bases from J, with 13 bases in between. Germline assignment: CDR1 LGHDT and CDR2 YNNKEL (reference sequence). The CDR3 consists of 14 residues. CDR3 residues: CASCGTGLNTEAFF. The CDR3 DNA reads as TGTGCCAGCTGCGGCACAGGCTTGAACACTGAAGCTTTCTTT.

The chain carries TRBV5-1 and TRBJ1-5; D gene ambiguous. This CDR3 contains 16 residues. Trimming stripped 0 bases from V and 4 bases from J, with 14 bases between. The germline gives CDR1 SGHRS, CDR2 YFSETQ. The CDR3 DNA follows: TGCGCCAGCAGCTTGGACGGGTCAGTCACAAATCAGCCCCAGCATTTT. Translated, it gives CASSLDGSVTNQPQHF.

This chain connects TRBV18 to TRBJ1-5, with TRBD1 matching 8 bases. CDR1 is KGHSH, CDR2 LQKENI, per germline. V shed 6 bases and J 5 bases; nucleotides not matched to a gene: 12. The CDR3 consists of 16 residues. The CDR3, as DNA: TGTGCCAGCTCGCGAACAATGACAGGGGCGGATCAGCCCCAGCATTTT. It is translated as CASSRTMTGADQPQHF.

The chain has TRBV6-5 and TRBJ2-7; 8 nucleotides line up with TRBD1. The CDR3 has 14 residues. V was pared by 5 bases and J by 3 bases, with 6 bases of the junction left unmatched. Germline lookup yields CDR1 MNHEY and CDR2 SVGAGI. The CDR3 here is CASSTGTGSYEQYF. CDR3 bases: TGTGCCAGCAGTACCGGGACAGGTAGCTACGAGCAGTACTTC.

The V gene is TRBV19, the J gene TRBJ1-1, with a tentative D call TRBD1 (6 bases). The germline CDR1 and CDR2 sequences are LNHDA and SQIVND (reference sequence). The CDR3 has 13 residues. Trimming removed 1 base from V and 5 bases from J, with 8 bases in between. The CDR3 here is CASSIAGETEAFF. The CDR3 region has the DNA TGTGCCAGTAGTATAGCAGGGGAAACTGAAGCTTTCTTT.

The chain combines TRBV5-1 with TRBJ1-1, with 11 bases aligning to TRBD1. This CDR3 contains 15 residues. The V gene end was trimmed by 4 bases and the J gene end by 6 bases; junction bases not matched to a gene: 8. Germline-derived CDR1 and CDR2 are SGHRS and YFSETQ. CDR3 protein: CASSPAGTGGPEAFF. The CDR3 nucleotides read TGCGCCAGCAGCCCAGCCGGGACAGGGGGTCCTGAAGCTTTCTTT.

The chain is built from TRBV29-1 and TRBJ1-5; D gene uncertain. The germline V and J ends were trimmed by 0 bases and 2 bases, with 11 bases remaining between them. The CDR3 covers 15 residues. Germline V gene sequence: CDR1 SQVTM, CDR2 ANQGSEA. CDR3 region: CSVEDLARGNQPQHF. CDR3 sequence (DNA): TGCAGCGTTGAAGATCTTGCGAGGGGCAATCAGCCCCAGCATTTT.

CDR3 sequence reads: CASSPTDLLAGATDTQYF. The CDR3, as DNA: TGTGCCAGCAGCCCGACGGACTTACTAGCGGGTGCCACAGATACGCAGTATTTT. The chain joins TRBV3-1 (or the pseudogene TRBV3-2) to TRBJ2-3, with TRBD2 matching over 9 bases. This CDR3 region has 18 residues. V shed 4 bases, J shed 2 bases, and the junction held 13 bases outside the gene matches. Per the germline V gene, CDR1 is LGHDT and CDR2 is YNNKEL (reference sequence).

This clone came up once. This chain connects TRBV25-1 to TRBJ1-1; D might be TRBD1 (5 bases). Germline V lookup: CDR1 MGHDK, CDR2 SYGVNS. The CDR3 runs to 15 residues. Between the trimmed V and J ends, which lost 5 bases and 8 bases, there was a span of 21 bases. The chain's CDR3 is CASSSPEAGKGEAFF. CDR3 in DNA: TGTGCCAGCAGTTCCCCAGAGGCAGGGAAGGGCGAAGCTTTCTTT.

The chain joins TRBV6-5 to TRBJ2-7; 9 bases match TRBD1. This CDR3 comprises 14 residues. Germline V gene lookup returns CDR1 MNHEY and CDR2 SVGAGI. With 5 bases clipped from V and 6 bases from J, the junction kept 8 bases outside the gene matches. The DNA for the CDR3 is TGTGCCAGCAGTAACCCGGGACAGGGAGGCGAGCAGTACGTC. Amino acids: CASSNPGQGGEQYV.

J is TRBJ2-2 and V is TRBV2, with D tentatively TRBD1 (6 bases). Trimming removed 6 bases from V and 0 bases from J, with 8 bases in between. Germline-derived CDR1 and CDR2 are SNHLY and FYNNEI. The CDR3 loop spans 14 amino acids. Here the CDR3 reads CASRRTANTGELFF. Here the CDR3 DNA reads TGTGCCAGCAGAAGGACAGCGAACACCGGGGAGCTGTTTTTT.

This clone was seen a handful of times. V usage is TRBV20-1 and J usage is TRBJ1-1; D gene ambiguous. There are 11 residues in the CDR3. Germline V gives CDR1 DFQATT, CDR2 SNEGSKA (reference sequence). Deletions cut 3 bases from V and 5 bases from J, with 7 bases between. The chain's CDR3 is CSASGDTEAFF. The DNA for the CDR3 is TGCAGTGCTAGTGGAGATACTGAAGCTTTCTTT.

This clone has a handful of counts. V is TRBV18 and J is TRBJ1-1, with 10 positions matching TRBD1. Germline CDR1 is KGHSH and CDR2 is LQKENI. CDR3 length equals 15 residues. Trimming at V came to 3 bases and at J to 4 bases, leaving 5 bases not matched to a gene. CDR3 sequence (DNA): TGTGCCAGCTCACCGGGGGGACAGGGGTCCACTGAAGCTTTCTTT. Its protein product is CASSPGGQGSTEAFF.

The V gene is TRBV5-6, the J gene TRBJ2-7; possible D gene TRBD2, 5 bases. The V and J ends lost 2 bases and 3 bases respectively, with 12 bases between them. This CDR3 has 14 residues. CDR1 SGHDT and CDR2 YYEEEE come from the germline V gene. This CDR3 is CASSFTGMGYEQYV. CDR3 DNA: TGTGCCAGCAGCTTCACGGGGATGGGCTACGAGCAGTACGTC.